This entry lists 20 T cell receptor beta chains sequenced from one sample in a study of T cell responses to AZD1222 COVID-19 vaccine. Sequencing was performed with immunoSEQ multiplex PCR; in TCRdb, only in-frame clones are kept and a portion is missing. Of 75,000 to 95,000 clones listed, around nine tenths were seen once; the top ten hold about 19%. This material consisted of peripheral blood, taken on day 0 of AZD1222 vaccination. Every receptor here comes from an adult in good health.

This chain connects TRBV11-3 to TRBJ2-5; no reliable D call. This CDR3 contains 13 residues. Trimming removed 1 base from V and 2 bases from J, with 5 bases in between. The germline gives CDR1 SGHNT, CDR2 YENEEA. The CDR3 sequence is CASSLGRQETQYF. In DNA form, the CDR3 reads TGTGCCAGCAGCTTAGGCAGACAAGAGACCCAGTACTTC.

A few counts support this clone. The chain uses TRBV10-3 and TRBJ2-3; D gene uncertain. Deletions cut 3 bases from V and 4 bases from J, with 11 bases between. CDR1 ENHRY and CDR2 SYGVKD come from the germline V gene. The CDR3 is 14 amino acids. The CDR3, as DNA: TGTGCCATCAGTGACCCCAGGCTTGCAGATACGCAGTATTTT. Amino acids: CAISDPRLADTQYF.

The rearrangement uses TRBV5-4 and TRBJ1-2; 9 positions match TRBD1. V was clipped by 3 bases and J by 0 bases; unmatched bases: 6. The length of the CDR3 is 16 residues. Germline values: CDR1 SGHNT, CDR2 YYREEE (reference sequence). The CDR3 bases are TGTGCCAGCAGCTCCGGACAGGGGAGAGCTAACTATGGCTACACCTTC. Translated: CASSSGQGRANYGYTF.

The J gene is TRBJ2-1, the V gene TRBV19, with 10 positions matching TRBD1. The junction had 7 bases not matched to a gene; V was cut back by 4 bases and J by 4 bases. The length of the CDR3 is 16 residues. Germline V gives CDR1 LNHDA, CDR2 SQIVND (reference sequence). The CDR3 region is CASSNPGDRGYNEQFF. The CDR3 nucleotides read TGTGCCAGTAGTAACCCTGGGGACAGGGGTTACAATGAGCAGTTCTTC.

This rearrangement joins TRBV7-2 to TRBJ2-5, with unresolved D. This CDR3 has 14 residues. The V end lost 5 bases, the J end lost 4 bases, and 14 bases lay between the germline ends. Germline CDR1 SGHTA, CDR2 FQGNSA. CDR3 sequence (DNA): TGTGCCAGCAGCCCTAGGGCCCCGCCAGAGACCCAGTACTTC. It translates to CASSPRAPPETQYF.

In its sample, this clone was seen a few times. V gene TRBV19 combines with J gene TRBJ1-4, with a tentative D call TRBD1 (5 bases). CDR3 length: 15 amino acids. Trimming took off 5 bases at V and 2 bases at J, with 12 bases between the two ends. Germline values: CDR1 LNHDA, CDR2 SQIVND (reference sequence). The CDR3 DNA follows: TGTGCCAGTAGTCGATCAGGGTATACTAATGAAAAACTGTTTTTT. Protein: CASSRSGYTNEKLFF. Drawing the rest from reference TRBV19 and TRBJ1-4, the complete variable domain is DGGITQSPKYLFRKEGQNVTLSCEQNLNHDAMYWYRQDPGQGLRLIYYSQIVNDFQKGDIAEGYSVSREKKESFPLTVTSAQKNPTAFYLCASSRSGYTNEKLFFGSGTQLSVL.

The rearrangement links TRBV5-1 to TRBJ2-3; 9 bases are shared with TRBD2. V trimming: 6 bases; J trimming: 6 bases; junction bases outside the gene matches: 20. This CDR3 spans 18 amino acids. Germline V gene sequence: CDR1 SGHRS, CDR2 YFSETQ. The CDR3 region is CASTPRATSGSTRDTQYF. DNA for the CDR3: TGCGCCAGCACCCCCAGGGCCACTAGCGGGTCGACCCGGGATACGCAGTATTTT.

This clone was observed a handful of times. The CDR3 DNA reads TGTGCCAGTAGTCGTGAGGCGCAAGAGACCCAGTACTTC. It specifies CASSREAQETQYF. The chain joins TRBV19 to TRBJ2-5; D not resolved. CDR1 is LNHDA and CDR2 is SQIVND in the germline V gene (reference sequence). Trimming cost V 5 bases and J 2 bases, with 9 bases left between them. The CDR3 consists of 13 residues.

This chain joins TRBV2 and TRBJ1-1; TRBD1 matches 11 bases. Trimming took 6 bases from V and 5 from J; bases not matched to a gene: 5. There are 14 residues in the CDR3. Germline loops: CDR1 SNHLY, CDR2 FYNNEI. The CDR3 protein is CASRLGQGGTEAFF. The CDR3 nucleotides read TGTGCCAGCAGGTTGGGACAGGGGGGAACTGAAGCTTTCTTT.

The chain links TRBV7-9 to TRBJ2-5; D unclear. There are 14 residues in the CDR3. Trimming stripped 5 bases from V and 2 bases from J, with 12 bases between. Germline CDR1 SEHNR, CDR2 FQNEAQ (reference sequence). CDR3 region: CASSHRARQETQYF. The CDR3 bases are TGTGCCAGCAGCCATAGGGCCAGACAAGAGACCCAGTACTTC.

This clone has only a few counts. The chain carries TRBV9 and TRBJ2-1; D not certain. Trimming removed 0 bases at V and 9 bases at J, with 7 bases between. Germline CDR1 reads SGDLS; CDR2 reads YYNGEE. The CDR3 runs to 12 residues. The CDR3 DNA follows: TGTGCCAGCAGCGTAGAGGGTCTTGAGCAGTTCTTC. Encoded protein: CASSVEGLEQFF.

V usage is TRBV7-2 and J usage is TRBJ2-1; TRBD2 aligns across 13 bases. This CDR3 contains 15 residues. Germline trimming cut 1 base from V and 11 bases from J; bases unmatched to any gene: 5. Germline V lookup: CDR1 SGHTA, CDR2 FQGNSA. The CDR3 DNA reads TGTGCCAGCAGCTTAGGGACTAGCGGGAGAATTAAGCAGTTCTTC. This encodes CASSLGTSGRIKQFF.

This chain connects TRBV7-2 to TRBJ1-3; D not certain. Trimming took off 5 bases at V and 4 bases at J, with 3 bases between the two ends. CDR1 SGHTA and CDR2 FQGNSA come from the germline V gene. This CDR3 spans 11 amino acids. In DNA, the CDR3 is TGTGCCAGCAGCCCAGGAAACACCATATATTTT. Translating gives CASSPGNTIYF.

V gene TRBV9 combines with J gene TRBJ2-7; TRBD2 aligns across 9 bases. The CDR3 totals 15 residues. After removal of 3 bases from V and 2 bases from J, the junction contained 6 bases not matched to a gene. Germline V gene lookup returns CDR1 SGDLS and CDR2 YYNGEE. The CDR3 sequence is CASSAAGGGPYEQYF. The DNA for the CDR3 is TGTGCCAGCAGCGCAGCGGGGGGCGGGCCCTACGAGCAGTACTTC.

The chain joins TRBV6-2 or TRBV6-3 to TRBJ1-3, with D perhaps matching TRBD1 (5 bases). CDR1 and CDR2 from the germline V gene are MNHEY and SVGEGT. Trimming removed 5 bases from V and 1 base from J, with 6 bases in between. The CDR3 consists of 13 residues. The CDR3 spells CASSQGSGNTIYF. The CDR3 DNA is TGTGCCAGCAGTCAGGGATCTGGAAACACCATATATTTT.

This chain uses TRBV3-1 (or the pseudogene TRBV3-2) with TRBJ1-5, with TRBD1 identical over 7 bases. This CDR3 spans 14 amino acids. With V trimmed by 2 bases and J by 7 bases, 5 bases remained unmatched. Germline CDR1 LGHDT, CDR2 YNNKEL (reference sequence). CDR3 nucleotides: TGTGCCAGCAGCCAATCAGGGGGAGGACAGCCCCAGCATTTT. As protein: CASSQSGGGQPQHF.

This clone came up once. The chain recombines TRBV5-1 with TRBJ2-5; 9 bases map to TRBD1. Losses at the gene ends were 5 bases for V and 5 bases for J; bases not matched to a gene: 10. From germline, CDR1 is SGHRS and CDR2 YFSETQ. The CDR3 is 15 residues long. This CDR3 reads CASRGGTGRRETQYF. CDR3 sequence (DNA): TGCGCCAGCAGAGGGGGGACAGGGAGGCGGGAGACCCAGTACTTC.

The chain has TRBV11-2 and TRBJ2-7; the D call may be TRBD1 or TRBD2 (5 bases each). The CDR3 has 13 residues. Germline values: CDR1 SGHAT, CDR2 FQNNGV. V was shortened by 6 bases and J by 8 bases, with 17 bases between the two germline ends. In DNA form, the CDR3 reads TGTGCCAGCAGACCCGGGGCTGTAATCAAGCAGTACTTC. Protein: CASRPGAVIKQYF.

V is TRBV7-2 and J is TRBJ2-7; TRBD1 might be the D (6 bases). CDR1 is SGHTA and CDR2 is FQGNSA in the germline V gene. This CDR3 contains 14 residues. V lost 5 bases and J lost 2, with 13 bases in between. This chain's CDR3 is CASSPRDTTYEQYF. The CDR3 DNA follows: TGTGCCAGCAGCCCCCGGGACACAACCTACGAGCAGTACTTC.

The chain employs TRBV9 and TRBJ1-1; 11 positions agree with TRBD1. V trimming: 0 bases; J trimming: 4 bases; junction bases outside the gene matches: 2. CDR1 and CDR2 (germline): SGDLS, YYNGEE. The CDR3 sequence is 15 residues long. CDR3 in DNA: TGTGCCAGCAGCGTAGGGGGACAGGGGGGCACTGAAGCTTTCTTT. It specifies CASSVGGQGGTEAFF. Drawing the rest from reference TRBV9 and TRBJ1-1, the complete variable domain is DSGVTQTPKHLITATGQRVTLRCSPRSGDLSVYWYQQSLDQGLQFLIQYYNGEERAKGNILERFSAQQFPDLHSELNLSSLELGDSALYFCASSVGGQGGTEAFFGQGTRLTVV.